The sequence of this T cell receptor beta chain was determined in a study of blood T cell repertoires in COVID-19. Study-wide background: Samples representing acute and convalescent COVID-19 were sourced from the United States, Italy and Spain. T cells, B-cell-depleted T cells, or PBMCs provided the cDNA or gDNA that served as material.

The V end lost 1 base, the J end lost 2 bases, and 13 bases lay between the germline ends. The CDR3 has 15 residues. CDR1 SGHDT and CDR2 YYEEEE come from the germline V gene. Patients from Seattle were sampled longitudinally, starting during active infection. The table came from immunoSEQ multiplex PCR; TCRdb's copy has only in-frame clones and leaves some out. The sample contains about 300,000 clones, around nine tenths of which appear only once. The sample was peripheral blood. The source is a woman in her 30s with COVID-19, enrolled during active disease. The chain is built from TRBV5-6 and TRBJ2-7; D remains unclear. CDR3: CASSLSPGFAYEQYF. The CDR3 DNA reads TGTGCCAGCAGCTTGTCTCCGGGTTTTGCCTACGAGCAGTACTTC.